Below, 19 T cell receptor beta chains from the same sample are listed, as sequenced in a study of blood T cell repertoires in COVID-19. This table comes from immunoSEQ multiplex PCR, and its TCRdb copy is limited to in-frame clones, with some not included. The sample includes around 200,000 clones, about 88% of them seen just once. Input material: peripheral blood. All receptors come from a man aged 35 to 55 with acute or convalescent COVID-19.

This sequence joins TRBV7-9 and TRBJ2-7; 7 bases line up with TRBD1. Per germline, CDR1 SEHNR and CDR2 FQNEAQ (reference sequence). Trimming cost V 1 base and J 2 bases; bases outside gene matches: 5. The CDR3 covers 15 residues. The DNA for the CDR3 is TGTGCCAGCAGCTTAGACAGGGGAATCACCTACGAGCAGTACTTC. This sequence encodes CASSLDRGITYEQYF. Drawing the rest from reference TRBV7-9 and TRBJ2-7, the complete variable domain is DTGVSQNPRHKITKRGQNVTFRCDPISEHNRLYWYRQTLGQGPEFLTYFQNEAQLEKSRLLSDRFSAERPKGSFSTLEIQRTEQGDSAMYLCASSLDRGITYEQYFGPGTRLTVT.

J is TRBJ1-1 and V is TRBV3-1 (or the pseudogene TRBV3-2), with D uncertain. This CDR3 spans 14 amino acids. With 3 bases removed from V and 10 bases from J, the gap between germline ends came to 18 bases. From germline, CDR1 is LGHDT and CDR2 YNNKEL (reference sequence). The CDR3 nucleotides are TGTGCCAGCAGCCAGGGAGGTCTGGCTCTGAGAGCTTTCTTT. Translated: CASSQGGLALRAFF.

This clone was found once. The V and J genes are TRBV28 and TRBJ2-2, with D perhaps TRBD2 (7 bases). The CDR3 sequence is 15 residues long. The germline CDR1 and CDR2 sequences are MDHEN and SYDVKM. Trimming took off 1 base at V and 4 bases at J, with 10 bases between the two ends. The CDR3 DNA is TGTGCCAGCAGTTTATTTGGGGGGGCCACCGGGGAGCTGTTTTTT. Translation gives CASSLFGGATGELFF.

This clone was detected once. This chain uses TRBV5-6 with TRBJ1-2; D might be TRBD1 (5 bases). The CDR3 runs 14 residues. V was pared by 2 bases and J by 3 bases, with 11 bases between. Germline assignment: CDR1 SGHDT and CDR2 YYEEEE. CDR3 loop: CASSFDSAYYGYTF. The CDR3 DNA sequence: TGTGCCAGCAGCTTCGACAGCGCTTACTATGGCTACACCTTC.

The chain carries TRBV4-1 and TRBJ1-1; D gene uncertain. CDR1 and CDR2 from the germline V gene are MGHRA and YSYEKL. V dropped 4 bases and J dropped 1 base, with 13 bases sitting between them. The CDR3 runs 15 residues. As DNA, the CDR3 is TGCGCCAGCAGCCCCGGTCCCGCCCCGAACACTGAAGCTTTCTTT. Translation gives CASSPGPAPNTEAFF.

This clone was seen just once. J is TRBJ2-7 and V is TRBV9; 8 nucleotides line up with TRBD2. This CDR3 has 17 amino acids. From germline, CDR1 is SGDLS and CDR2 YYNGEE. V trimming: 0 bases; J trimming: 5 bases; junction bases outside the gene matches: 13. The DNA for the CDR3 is TGTGCCAGCAGCGTAGGGTTAGCGGGGCCTCTAGGCCACGAGCAGTACTTC. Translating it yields CASSVGLAGPLGHEQYF.

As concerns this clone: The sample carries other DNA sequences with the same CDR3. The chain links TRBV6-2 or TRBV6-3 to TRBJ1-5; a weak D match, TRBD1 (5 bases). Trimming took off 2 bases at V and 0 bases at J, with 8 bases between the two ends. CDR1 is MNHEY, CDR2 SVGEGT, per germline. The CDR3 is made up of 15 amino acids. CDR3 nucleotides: TGTGCCAGCAGTTACAGGGGTGGTAGCAATCAGCCCCAGCATTTT. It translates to CASSYRGGSNQPQHF.

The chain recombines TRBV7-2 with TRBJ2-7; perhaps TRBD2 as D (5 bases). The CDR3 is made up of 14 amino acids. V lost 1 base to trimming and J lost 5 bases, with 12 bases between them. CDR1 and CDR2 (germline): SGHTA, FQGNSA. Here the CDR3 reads CASSLVPRGDEQYF. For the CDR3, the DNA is TGTGCCAGCAGCTTAGTTCCTCGGGGAGACGAGCAGTACTTC.

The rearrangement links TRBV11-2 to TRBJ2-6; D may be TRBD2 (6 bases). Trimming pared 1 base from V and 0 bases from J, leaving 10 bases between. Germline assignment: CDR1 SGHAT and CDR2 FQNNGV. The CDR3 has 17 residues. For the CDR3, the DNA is TGTGCCAGCAGCTTAGTAGGAGGGACCTCTGGGGCCAACGTCCTGACTTTC. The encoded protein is CASSLVGGTSGANVLTF.

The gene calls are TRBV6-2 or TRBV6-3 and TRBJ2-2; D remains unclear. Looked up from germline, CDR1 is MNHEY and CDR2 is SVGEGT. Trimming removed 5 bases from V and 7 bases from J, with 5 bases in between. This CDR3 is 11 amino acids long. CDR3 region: CASSEIGELFF. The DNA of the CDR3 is TGTGCCAGCAGTGAGATCGGGGAGCTGTTTTTT.

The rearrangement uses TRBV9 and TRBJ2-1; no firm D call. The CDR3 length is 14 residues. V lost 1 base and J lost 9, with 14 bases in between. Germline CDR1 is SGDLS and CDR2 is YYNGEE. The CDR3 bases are TGTGCCAGCAGCGTATATTTGGTCGGCGGTGAGCAGTTCTTC. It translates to CASSVYLVGGEQFF.

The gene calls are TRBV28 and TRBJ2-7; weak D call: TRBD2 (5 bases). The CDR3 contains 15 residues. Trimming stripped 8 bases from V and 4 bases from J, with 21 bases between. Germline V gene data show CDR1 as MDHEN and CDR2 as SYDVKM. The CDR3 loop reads CASCPGVAGRYEQYF. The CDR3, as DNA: TGTGCCAGCTGCCCCGGGGTAGCAGGTAGGTACGAGCAGTACTTC.

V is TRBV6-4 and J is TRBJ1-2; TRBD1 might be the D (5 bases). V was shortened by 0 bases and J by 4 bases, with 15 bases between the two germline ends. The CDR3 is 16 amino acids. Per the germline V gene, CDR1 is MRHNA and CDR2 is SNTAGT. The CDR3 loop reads CASSDSTRAPLYGYTF. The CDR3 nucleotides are TGTGCCAGCAGTGACTCCACCAGGGCCCCTCTCTATGGCTACACCTTC.

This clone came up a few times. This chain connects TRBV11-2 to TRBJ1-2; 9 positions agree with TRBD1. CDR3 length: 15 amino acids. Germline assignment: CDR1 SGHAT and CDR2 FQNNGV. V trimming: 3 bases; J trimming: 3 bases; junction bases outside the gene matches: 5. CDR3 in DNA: TGTGCCAGCAGCTTCTCGGGACAGGGCGACTATGGCTACACCTTC. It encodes CASSFSGQGDYGYTF.

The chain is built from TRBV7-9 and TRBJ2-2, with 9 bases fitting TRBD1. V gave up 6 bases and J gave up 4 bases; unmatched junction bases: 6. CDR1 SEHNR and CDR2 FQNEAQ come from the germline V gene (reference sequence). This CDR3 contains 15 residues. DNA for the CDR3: TGTGCCAGCAGTGCCGGGACAGGGTTCACCGGGGAGCTGTTTTTT. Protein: CASSAGTGFTGELFF.

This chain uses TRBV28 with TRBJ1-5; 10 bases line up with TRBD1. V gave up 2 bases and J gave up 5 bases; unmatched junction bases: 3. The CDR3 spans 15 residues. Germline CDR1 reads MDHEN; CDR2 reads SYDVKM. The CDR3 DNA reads TGTGCCAGCAGTTTAAGGGACAGGGGTGATCAGCCCCAGCATTTT. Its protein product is CASSLRDRGDQPQHF.

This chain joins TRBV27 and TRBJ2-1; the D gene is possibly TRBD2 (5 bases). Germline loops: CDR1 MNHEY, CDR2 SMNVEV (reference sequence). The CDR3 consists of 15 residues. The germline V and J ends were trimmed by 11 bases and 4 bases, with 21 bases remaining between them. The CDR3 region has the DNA TGTGCCCTTCCGGGGATAGAGGGTACTTACAATGAGCAGTTCTTC. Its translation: CALPGIEGTYNEQFF.

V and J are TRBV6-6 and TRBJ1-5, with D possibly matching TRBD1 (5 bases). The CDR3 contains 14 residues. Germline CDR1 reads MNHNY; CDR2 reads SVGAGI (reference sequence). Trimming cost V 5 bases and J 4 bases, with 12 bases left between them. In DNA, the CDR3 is TGTGCCAGCAGTCAGCAGACAGCTAATCAGCCCCAGCATTTT. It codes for CASSQQTANQPQHF.

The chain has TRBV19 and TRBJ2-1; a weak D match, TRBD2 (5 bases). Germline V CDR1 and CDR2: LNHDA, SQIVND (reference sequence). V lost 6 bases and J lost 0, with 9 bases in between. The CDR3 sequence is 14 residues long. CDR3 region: CASRPGSSYNEQFF. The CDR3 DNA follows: TGTGCCAGTAGGCCGGGAAGCTCCTACAATGAGCAGTTCTTC.